This T cell receptor (beta chain) was sequenced during a study of regulatory T cells in long-lasting Graves disease. Germline CDR1 SQVTM, CDR2 ANQGSEA. The V and J ends lost 2 bases and 1 base, in that order; junction bases with no gene match: 4. The CDR3 is 14 amino acids. Relying on iRepertoire HTBI primers and Arm-PCR of CDR3 regions, the team built TCR beta libraries. MiXCR, run by TCRdb on the multiplex PCR reads, gives a single entry per CDR3 protein. Here the sample spans 300,000 to 400,000 distinct CDR3 sequences, less than 20% being singletons. Sample time point: newly diagnosed GD, antithyroid drugs for less than 3 months. PBMCs provided the RNA from which the TCR library was made.

This chain links TRBV29-1 with TRBJ2-7; 8 positions agree with TRBD1. The source material was peripheral blood mononuclear cells (PBMCs), sampled at new diagnosis, from a patient treated with antithyroid drugs. The origin of this receptor is a female donor with Graves disease. The CDR3 loop is CSVELGQESYEQYF. CDR3 sequence (DNA): TGCAGCGTTGAATTGGGACAGGAGTCCTACGAGCAGTACTTC.